This T cell receptor beta chain emerged from a study of beta chain features in type 1 diabetes (dated by TCRdb to between 2018 and 2020). In the study overall: Mean age, gender distribution, total cell number and subset yield were not different between patients and healthy donors. Across all samples, about 110 million sorted cells were examined, and cell number per subset correlated strongly with RNA yield. In the study, recently diagnosed type 1 diabetes patients and matched healthy donors were compared on the TCRB repertoires of their sorted circulating CD4+ T cell subsets. Naive and central memory subsets were obtained from all 30 or so donors, but regulatory and stem cell-like memory subsets were isolated from only 8 patients and about 8 healthy donors.

This clone was observed a few times. What antigen it recognizes has not been identified. Its ends do not fully match the called genes, so a read error is possible. Each donor gave one peripheral blood draw, roughly 0.11 L on average, collected into heparinised tubes. A BD FACSAria II and a panel including CD45RO, CCR7, CD25, CD127, CD95 and CD27 were used to sort naive, central memory, regulatory and stem cell-like memory CD4+ T cells. A purity above 95% was achieved for all sorted populations. Right away, PBMCs were isolated by Lymphoprep density gradient centrifugation and were stained directly, with no culture step. To minimize batch effects, samples were stained and sorted in pairs, one healthy donor with one patient per experiment. The High Capacity cDNA Reverse Transcription Kit was used to reverse transcribe all of the isolated RNA, meaning that expressed TCRB transcripts were what got sequenced. Deep immunoSEQ sequencing was performed on naive, central memory and regulatory T cell samples, with an average of roughly 3.6 million total reads per sample. After sorted cells were lysed in RLT buffer, RNA was extracted with DNase-treated RNeasy Micro or Mini kits, with the choice depending on cell number. Each cell subset was processed separately to prevent cross-contamination, with patient and healthy donor samples processed together. The immunoSEQ multiplex PCR was used to amplify TCRB sequences from cDNA, yielding 87-bp fragments that span the CDR3 region. Sequencing of the amplicons was done on the Illumina HiSeq platform. The authors' analysis ran thus. PCR bias was corrected computationally using synthetic template baselines, and reads within Hamming distance 2 were collapsed, with unmergeable singletons discarded. Reads were aligned against IMGT to assign V, D and J genes, CDR3 length and insertions or deletions at six rearrangement sites. Clonotype counts were normalized to sorted cell number within each subset before computing true diversity and Gini coefficients with the tcR R package. The overlap coefficient, calculated on TCRB nucleotide sequences, was used to quantify repertoire sharing. The source is immuneACCESS, and TCRdb retained only in-frame sequences with V and J called. Part of the clones is not carried over; for the studies checked, unresolved V genes explain less than half of this, and the remainder is unexplained. From that table come the V and J calls and clone size; the DNA was used to work out D and trimming. The sample table contains more than 300,000 clones; only one count was recorded for 7% to 10% of them. The ten top clones hold roughly 1% of the sample.

Broad study findings and their caveats: Patients with type 1 diabetes made fewer insertions and deleted more nucleotides at VDJ recombination sites, implying thymic rearrangement abnormalities. Naive, central memory and regulatory TCRB repertoires appeared more similar among patients than among healthy donors. Because cDNA was sequenced instead of genomic DNA, activated cells with high expression could be over-represented, although the groups did not differ in activation or CD3 levels. Shorter templates might have been favored by PCR, but patient and control samples were amplified and corrected together, so both groups would have been affected equally by any skew. In all four CD4+ subsets, TCRB CDR3 length was moderately but significantly shorter in type 1 diabetes patients. HLA sub-analyses involved small numbers of individuals, so any influence of HLA type on TCRB rearrangement remained unresolved.

This clonotype was obtained from a man aged 30 to 45 with type 1 diabetes. Sequencing was done on a sample of central memory CD4+ T cells from blood.

CDR3 reads: CASRLEWGTDTQYF. The DNA reads as follows: TGTGCCAGCAGATTAGAATGGGGGACAGATACGCAGTATTTT. The rearrangement joined TRBV7-9 to TRBJ2-3; the D gene could be TRBD1 or TRBD2, each one agreeing over 5 bases. The CDR3 has 14 amino acids, counting the end cysteine and phenylalanine. Only the CDR3 region is kept as DNA, spanning 42 bases read in frame from base 1. The germline V gene (reference sequence) supplies CDR1 SEHNR and CDR2 FQNEAQ.